Listed below are T cell receptor beta chains from one sample, sequenced in a study of blood T cell repertoires in COVID-19. Sequenced by immunoSEQ multiplex PCR; TCRdb stores in-frame clones only, minus some. Of approximately 440,000 clones listed, approximately 90% are singletons. Source material: PBMCs or T cells enriched from blood (not recorded which). Every receptor here comes from a young woman who had recovered from COVID-19. Each CDR3 is given with its conserved first and last residue. Each record gives: CDR3 protein, CDR3 DNA, J gene, V gene, D gene, clone size. A D gene is named only where the DNA matches it firmly. Some rows mark clone size as missing; the rest say once, few, many or name a class of expanded clone.

CDR3: CASSTQGTQYF
DNA: TGTGCCAGCAGCACCCAGGGGACCCAGTACTTC
J: TRBJ2-5
V: TRBV12-3/TRBV12-4
D: -
size: -

CDR3: CASSMSGNPYEQYF
DNA: TGTGCCAGTAGTATGTCCGGGAATCCCTACGAGCAGTACTTC
J: TRBJ2-7
V: TRBV19
D: -
size: -

CDR3: CASTPGDSIATNEKLFF
DNA: TGTGCCAGCACCCCGGGAGATAGTATTGCAACTAATGAAAAACTGTTTTTT
J: TRBJ1-4
V: TRBV28
D: -
size: -

CDR3: CASSYGNREGQPQHF
DNA: TGTGCCAGCAGCTATGGGAACAGGGAAGGTCAGCCCCAGCATTTT
J: TRBJ1-5
V: TRBV7-8
D: -
size: -

CDR3: CASSQGIYGYTF
DNA: TGTGCCAGCAGCCAGGGAATCTATGGCTACACCTTC
J: TRBJ1-2
V: TRBV6-5
D: -
size: -

CDR3: CASSFQRGTNEKLFF
DNA: TGTGCCAGCAGTTTTCAGCGGGGGACTAATGAAAAACTGTTTTTT
J: TRBJ1-4
V: TRBV28
D: -
size: once

CDR3: CASSMDGGSGANVLTF
DNA: TGTGCCAGTAGTATGGACGGAGGCTCTGGGGCCAACGTCCTGACTTTC
J: TRBJ2-6
V: TRBV19
D: -
size: few

CDR3: CASSIVAGAPPETQYF
DNA: TGTGCCAGTAGTATAGTAGCAGGGGCCCCTCCAGAGACCCAGTACTTC
J: TRBJ2-5
V: TRBV19
D: -
size: -

CDR3: CASSLGQFLYNEQFF
DNA: TGTGCCAGCAGCTTGGGACAATTCCTGTACAATGAGCAGTTCTTC
J: TRBJ2-1
V: TRBV5-5
D: -
size: -

CDR3: CARRGERGAEGDTEAFF
DNA: TGTGCCAGAAGAGGAGAGCGGGGCGCGGAGGGTGACACTGAAGCTTTCTTT
J: TRBJ1-1
V: TRBV2
D: -
size: -

CDR3: CASSLSGTGVYNEQFF
DNA: TGTGCCAGCAGTCTCAGTGGGACAGGGGTGTACAATGAGCAGTTCTTC
J: TRBJ2-1
V: TRBV6-6
D: TRBD1
size: -

CDR3: CASSLTRGLRGDRKSYEQYF
DNA: TGTGCCAGCAGCCTCACCCGGGGGTTACGAGGGGATCGAAAATCCTACGAGCAGTACTTC
J: TRBJ2-7
V: TRBV9
D: -
size: -

CDR3: CASGLTGGFGANVLTF
DNA: TGTGCCAGTGGACTGACAGGGGGCTTTGGGGCCAACGTCCTGACTTTC
J: TRBJ2-6
V: TRBV19
D: TRBD1
size: -

CDR3: CAISESRGGGPLSTSNEQFF
DNA: TGTGCCATCAGTGAGTCCCGGGGCGGGGGGCCGCTCTCAACTTCCAATGAGCAGTTCTTC
J: TRBJ2-1
V: TRBV10-3
D: TRBD2
size: -

CDR3: CASKEGRVGYTF
DNA: TGCGCCAGCAAGGAGGGGCGGGTTGGCTACACCTTC
J: TRBJ1-2
V: TRBV5-1
D: -
size: -

CDR3: CASSNNPTGQGGSPLHF
DNA: TGTGCCAGCAGCAACAACCCTACGGGACAGGGGGGTTCACCCCTCCACTTT
J: TRBJ1-6
V: TRBV21-1
D: -
size: few

CDR3: CASSARTGGLSSPLHF
DNA: TGTGCCAGTAGTGCCCGGACAGGGGGCCTTAGTTCACCCCTCCACTTT
J: TRBJ1-6
V: TRBV19
D: TRBD1
size: -

CDR3: CASSAPGGQETQYF
DNA: TGTGCCAGCAGTGCCCCCGGGGGCCAAGAGACCCAGTACTTC
J: TRBJ2-5
V: TRBV2
D: -
size: few

CDR3: CASSRQQGTEETQYF
DNA: TGTGCCAGCAGCCGCCAACAGGGAACGGAGGAGACCCAGTACTTC
J: TRBJ2-5
V: TRBV7-2
D: -
size: -

CDR3: CASSRLAGSQQYF
DNA: TGTGCCAGCTCAAGACTAGCGGGGAGTCAGCAGTACTTC
J: TRBJ2-7
V: TRBV7-2
D: TRBD2
size: -

CDR3: CASSQDYGQGIMNTEAFF
DNA: TGTGCCAGCAGCCAAGATTACGGACAGGGTATTATGAACACTGAAGCTTTCTTT
J: TRBJ1-1
V: TRBV4-2
D: TRBD1
size: -

CDR3: CAWSVGQGMNTEAFF
DNA: TGTGCCTGGAGTGTGGGGCAGGGCATGAACACTGAAGCTTTCTTT
J: TRBJ1-1
V: TRBV30
D: -
size: -

CDR3: CAIKAGPDTEAFF
DNA: TGTGCCATCAAAGCAGGGCCTGACACTGAAGCTTTCTTT
J: TRBJ1-1
V: TRBV10-3
D: -
size: -

CDR3: CASSLGDTRLADTQYF
DNA: TGTGCCAGCAGCTTGGGGGACACGCGATTAGCGGATACGCAGTATTTT
J: TRBJ2-3
V: TRBV5-4
D: -
size: -

CDR3: CASLAGSAYEQYF
DNA: TGTGCTTCCTTGGCGGGCAGCGCCTACGAGCAGTACTTC
J: TRBJ2-7
V: TRBV6-5
D: -
size: -

CDR3: CASTDLRVQYF
DNA: TGTGCCAGCACCGACTTACGGGTGCAGTACTTC
J: TRBJ2-7
V: TRBV6-5
D: -
size: -

CDR3: CASSYRLAGVVEQFF
DNA: TGTGCCAGCAGCTACAGACTAGCGGGGGTGGTGGAGCAGTTCTTC
J: TRBJ2-1
V: TRBV7-9
D: TRBD2
size: -

CDR3: CASRRTGDTNYGYTF
DNA: TGTGCCAGCCGACGGACAGGGGACACTAACTATGGCTACACCTTC
J: TRBJ1-2
V: TRBV9
D: TRBD1
size: -

CDR3: CASSLDGTSGVNEQFF
DNA: TGCGCCAGCAGCTTGGACGGGACTAGCGGGGTTAATGAGCAGTTCTTC
J: TRBJ2-1
V: TRBV5-1
D: TRBD2
size: -